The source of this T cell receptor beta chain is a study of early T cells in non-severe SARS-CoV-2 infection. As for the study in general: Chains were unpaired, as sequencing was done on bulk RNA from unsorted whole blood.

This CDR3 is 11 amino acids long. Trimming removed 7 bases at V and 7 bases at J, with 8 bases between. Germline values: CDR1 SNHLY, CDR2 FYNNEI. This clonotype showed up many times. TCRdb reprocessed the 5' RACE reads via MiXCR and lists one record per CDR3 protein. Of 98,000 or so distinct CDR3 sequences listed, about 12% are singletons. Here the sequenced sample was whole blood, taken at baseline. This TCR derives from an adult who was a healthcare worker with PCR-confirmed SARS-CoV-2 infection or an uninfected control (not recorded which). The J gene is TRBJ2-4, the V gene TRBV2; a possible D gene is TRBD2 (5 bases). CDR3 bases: TGTGCCAGCACGAGCGGTAACATTCAGTACTTC. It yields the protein CASTSGNIQYF.